This TCR beta chain was profiled in a study of blood T cell repertoires in COVID-19. As originally analysed: Reference gene primer amplification gave nucleated cell count estimates. The protocol was immunoSEQ multiplex PCR, while the TCRdb copy is restricted to in-frame clones and leaves out a portion. The V and J calls and clone size were taken over from that table, and D and trimming were inferred from the DNA. The sample includes 30,000 to 40,000 clones, 85% to 90% of them seen just once. J lost 12 bases, V lost 2 bases, and 4 bases had no gene match. This CDR3 contains 13 residues. The germline V gene encodes CDR1 MGHDK and CDR2 SYGVNS.

The V call is TRBV25-1, the J call TRBJ1-6; 7 nucleotides agree with TRBD1. Source material: peripheral blood. This TCR was sampled from a man between 65 and 85 years old with acute or convalescent COVID-19. The CDR3 DNA reads TGTGCCAGCAGTGAACAGGGGGTAAAACCCCTCCACTTT. Translating it yields CASSEQGVKPLHF.